This T cell receptor (beta chain) is drawn from a study of T cells after yellow fever vaccination. General study results and limits: Just a small share of clonotypes turned up in the CD4 compartment as well as the CD8 compartment.

This clonotype was seen a handful of times. Its antigen is unidentified. There are 18 residues in the CDR3. The V gene lost 4 bases and the J gene lost 0 bases, with 21 bases spanning the gap. From germline, CDR1 is MNHEY and CDR2 SVGEGT. Production of TCR cDNA was by 5'RACE template switching, which also added a universal primer site and UMIs. One entry per CDR3 protein results from TCRdb running MiXCR on the 5' RACE reads. The sample has about 320,000 distinct CDR3 sequences, about 6.9% seen once. The clonotype comes from a young man who received the YFV17D yellow fever vaccine. The gene calls are TRBV6-2 or TRBV6-3 and TRBJ1-2; D gene unclear. This material consisted of PBMCs, taken roughly seven weeks after the first yellow fever vaccination. CDR3 bases: TGTGCCAGCAGTTCCTTCCCAAGGTTAGCGGAGGCTAACTATGGCTACACCTTC. Amino acid sequence: CASSSFPRLAEANYGYTF.